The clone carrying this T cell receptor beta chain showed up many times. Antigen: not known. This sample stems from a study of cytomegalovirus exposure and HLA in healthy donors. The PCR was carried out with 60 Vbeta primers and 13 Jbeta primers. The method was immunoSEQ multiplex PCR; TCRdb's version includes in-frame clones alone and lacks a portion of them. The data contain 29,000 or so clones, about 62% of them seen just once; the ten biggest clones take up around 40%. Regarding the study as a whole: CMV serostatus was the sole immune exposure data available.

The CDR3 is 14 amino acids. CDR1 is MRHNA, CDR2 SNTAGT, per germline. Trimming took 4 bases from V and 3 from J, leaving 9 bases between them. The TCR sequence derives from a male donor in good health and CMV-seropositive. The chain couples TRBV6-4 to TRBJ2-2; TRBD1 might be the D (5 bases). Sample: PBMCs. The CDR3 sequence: CASSARVDTGELFF. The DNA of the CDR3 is TGTGCCAGCAGTGCCAGGGTGGACACCGGGGAGCTGTTTTTT.